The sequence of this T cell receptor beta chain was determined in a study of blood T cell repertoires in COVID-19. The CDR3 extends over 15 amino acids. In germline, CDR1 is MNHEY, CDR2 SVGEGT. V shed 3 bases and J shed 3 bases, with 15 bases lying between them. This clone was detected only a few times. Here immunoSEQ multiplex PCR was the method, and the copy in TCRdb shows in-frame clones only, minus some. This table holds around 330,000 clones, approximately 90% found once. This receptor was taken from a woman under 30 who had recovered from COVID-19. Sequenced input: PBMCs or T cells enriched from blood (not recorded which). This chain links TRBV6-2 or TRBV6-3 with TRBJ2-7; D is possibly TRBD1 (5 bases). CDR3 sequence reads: CASSYQRGPHYEQYF. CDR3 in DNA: TGTGCCAGCAGTTATCAAAGGGGTCCCCACTACGAGCAGTACTTC.